Each of the 31 T cell receptor beta chains below was sequenced from the same sample in a study of Ad26.COV2.S vaccination and SARS-CoV-2 variants. Some clones are missing from TCRdb's copy, which holds only in-frame ones; the method was immunoSEQ multiplex PCR. Of a few hundred thousand clones detected, 75% to 95% appear once; the ten largest clones hold more than 10%. Noted treatment: about 20 received Ad26.COV2.S at low or high dose, single or two shots; several received placebo; per-sample allocation not given. Specimen acquisition occurred on day 63 following the initial vaccine or placebo injection. The sequences come from peripheral blood, collected in a trial of Ad26.COV2.S vaccine versus placebo. The receptors derive from a person aged 18 to 65 who received the Ad26.COV2.S COVID-19 vaccine or a placebo.

The chain joins TRBV6-2 or TRBV6-3 to TRBJ1-5; D gene ambiguous. This CDR3 comprises 14 residues. Germline CDR1 and CDR2: MNHEY and SVGEGT. Trimming cost V 3 bases and J 0 bases, with 6 bases left between them. The CDR3, as DNA: TGTGCCAGCAGTTATCAAGTTAGCAATCAGCCCCAGCATTTT. Protein sequence: CASSYQVSNQPQHF.

This rearrangement joins TRBV4-3 to TRBJ1-1; tentatively, D is TRBD1 (5 bases). V gave up 0 bases and J gave up 0 bases, with 11 bases separating them. The CDR3 consists of 16 residues. The V gene's germline CDR1 is LGHNA and CDR2 YSLEER. CDR3 nucleotide sequence: TGCGCCAGCAGCCAAGATCGCGGGGGAATGAACACTGAAGCTTTCTTT. It codes for CASSQDRGGMNTEAFF.

Only one count was recorded for this clone. V is TRBV6-5 and J is TRBJ2-5; 8 nucleotides match TRBD1. Germline V gene lookup returns CDR1 MNHEY and CDR2 SVGAGI. This CDR3 comprises 14 residues. V lost 2 bases, J lost 7 bases, and 6 bases stayed unmatched. Here the CDR3 reads CASSYDRGFGTQYF. CDR3 bases: TGTGCCAGCAGTTACGACAGGGGATTCGGGACCCAGTACTTC.

This clone occurred a few times. This chain uses TRBV7-9 with TRBJ1-4; 9 positions match TRBD1. V was clipped by 4 bases and J by 8 bases; unmatched bases: 8. CDR1 SEHNR and CDR2 FQNEAQ come from the germline V gene (reference sequence). The CDR3 runs to 15 residues. The CDR3 coding sequence is TGTGCCAGCAGCTCCACAGGGGGCGTACGAGAAAAACTGTTTTTT. It translates to CASSSTGGVREKLFF.

The rearrangement links TRBV12-5 to TRBJ1-1; the D gene is possibly TRBD1 (5 bases). V shed 2 bases and J shed 2 bases, with 9 bases lying between them. The germline V gene has CDR1 LGHNT and CDR2 FRNRAP. The CDR3 consists of 14 residues. The CDR3 here is CASGLRDGNTEAFF. The CDR3 coding sequence is TGTGCTAGTGGTTTGAGGGACGGAAACACTGAAGCTTTCTTT.

The V gene is TRBV5-6, the J gene TRBJ2-7; D remains unclear. V lost 2 bases and J 3 bases, leaving 9 bases between the germline ends. CDR1 is SGHDT and CDR2 is YYEEEE in the germline V gene. The CDR3 runs 13 residues. The chain's CDR3 is CASSFSGRYEQYF. Written as DNA, the CDR3 is TGTGCCAGCAGCTTTTCTGGTCGCTACGAGCAGTACTTC.

The rearrangement joins TRBV4-2 to TRBJ2-5; D is unclear. Trimming took off 0 bases at V and 1 base at J, with 9 bases between the two ends. The length of the CDR3 is 15 residues. Germline-derived CDR1 and CDR2 are LGHNA and YNFKEQ. The CDR3 sequence is CASSQDLVTQETQYF. In DNA, the CDR3 is TGTGCCAGCAGCCAAGATTTAGTCACCCAAGAGACCCAGTACTTC.

The J gene is TRBJ2-7, the V gene TRBV18, with TRBD1 matching over 9 bases. The germline CDR1 and CDR2 sequences are KGHSH and LQKENI. After removal of 3 bases from V and 1 base from J, the junction contained 4 bases not matched to a gene. The CDR3 is made up of 15 amino acids. CDR3 amino acids: CASSPGQGVSYEQYF. The CDR3 DNA follows: TGTGCCAGCTCACCGGGACAGGGAGTTTCCTACGAGCAGTACTTC. Supplemented by reference TRBV18 and TRBJ2-7, the full variable domain reads NAGVMQNPRHLVRRRGQEARLRCSPMKGHSHVYWYRQLPEEGLKFMVYLQKENIIDESGMPKERFSAEFPKEGPSILRIQQVVRGDSAAYFCASSPGQGVSYEQYFGPGTRLTVT.

V and J are TRBV9 and TRBJ2-1; 8 nucleotides line up with TRBD2. The junction had 4 bases not matched to a gene; V was cut back by 0 bases and J by 5 bases. Germline V gene sequence: CDR1 SGDLS, CDR2 YYNGEE. This CDR3 is built from 15 residues. The CDR3 sequence: CASSVVGTRDNEQFF. CDR3 nucleotide sequence: TGTGCCAGCAGCGTAGTAGGGACTAGAGACAATGAGCAGTTCTTC.

This chain joins TRBV28 and TRBJ1-2, with no clear D. The CDR3 contains 12 residues. V lost 7 bases and J lost 2, with 8 bases in between. Germline V gives CDR1 MDHEN, CDR2 SYDVKM. CDR3 sequence: CASTPANYGYTF. The CDR3 DNA follows: TGTGCCAGCACCCCAGCCAACTATGGCTACACCTTC.

This clone was counted a single time. The rearrangement uses TRBV5-1 and TRBJ2-5, with a tentative D call TRBD2 (6 bases). Germline V gene lookup returns CDR1 SGHRS and CDR2 YFSETQ. The CDR3 is 14 residues long. The V end lost 4 bases, the J end lost 2 bases, and 12 bases lay between the germline ends. The CDR3 loop is CASSTGTHQETQYF. As DNA, the CDR3 is TGCGCCAGCAGCACCGGGACTCATCAAGAGACCCAGTACTTC.

V gene TRBV6-6 combines with J gene TRBJ1-1; possibly TRBD1 for D (5 bases). Germline V lookup: CDR1 MNHNY, CDR2 SVGAGI (reference sequence). CDR3 length: 11 residues. Between the trimmed V and J ends, which lost 8 bases and 3 bases, there was a span of 7 bases. CDR3 residues: CASRGDTEAFF. DNA for the CDR3: TGTGCCAGCCGAGGGGACACTGAAGCTTTCTTT.

The chain links TRBV2 to TRBJ2-5; D gene uncertain. Trimming left V 5 bases short and J 0 bases short, with 7 bases between. From germline, CDR1 is SNHLY and CDR2 FYNNEI. This CDR3 contains 13 residues. Written as DNA, the CDR3 is TGTGCCAGCAGTCTAACAAACCAAGAGACCCAGTACTTC. This codes for CASSLTNQETQYF.

The chain is built from TRBV29-1 and TRBJ2-3; D is unresolved. The germline V gene has CDR1 SQVTM and CDR2 ANQGSEA. Trimming shortened V by 2 bases and J by 1 base, and 10 bases separated the two germline ends. This CDR3 has 14 residues. The CDR3 region is CSVEWLGRTDTQYF. CDR3 nucleotide sequence: TGCAGCGTTGAATGGCTAGGACGCACAGATACGCAGTATTTT.

The chain recombines TRBV2 with TRBJ2-2; 9 positions agree with TRBD1. Germline CDR1 is SNHLY and CDR2 is FYNNEI. The CDR3 consists of 16 residues. V dropped 6 bases and J dropped 7; count of bases not matched to a gene: 12. The DNA for the CDR3 is TGTGCCAGCAGGGGATTGGGACAGGGCTTTTACGGGGAGCTGTTTTTT. Residues: CASRGLGQGFYGELFF.

This clone was counted a single time. The chain carries TRBV28 and TRBJ2-5; 7 positions match TRBD2. The length of the CDR3 is 13 residues. Trimming removed 5 bases from V and 4 bases from J; junction bases left unmatched: 4. CDR1 MDHEN and CDR2 SYDVKM come from the germline V gene. CDR3 protein: CASSPGGGETQYF. CDR3 nucleotide sequence: TGTGCCAGCAGTCCCGGCGGGGGAGAGACCCAGTACTTC.

The chain recombines TRBV5-6 with TRBJ1-5; possible D gene TRBD1, 5 bases. Trimming pared 0 bases from V and 5 bases from J, leaving 9 bases between. This CDR3 has 14 residues. Germline V CDR1 and CDR2: SGHDT, YYEEEE. The CDR3 loop is CASSLGRGDQPQHF. The CDR3 DNA sequence: TGTGCCAGCAGCTTGGGTAGGGGTGATCAGCCCCAGCATTTT. The whole variable domain, filled in from reference TRBV5-6 and TRBJ1-5, reads DAGVTQSPTHLIKTRGQQVTLRCSPKSGHDTVSWYQQALGQGPQFIFQYYEEEERQRGNFPDRFSGHQFPNYSSELNVNALLLGDSALYLCASSLGRGDQPQHFGDGTRLSIL.

V gene TRBV14 combines with J gene TRBJ2-7, with D tentatively TRBD2 (6 bases). Deletions cut 1 base from V and 6 bases from J, with 13 bases between. The germline V gene encodes CDR1 SGHDN and CDR2 FVKESK. The CDR3 totals 14 residues. This CDR3 reads CASSQVSLATEQYF. The CDR3 nucleotides are TGTGCCAGCAGCCAAGTCTCCCTAGCGACCGAGCAGTACTTC.

This chain links TRBV11-3 with TRBJ2-7; no clear D gene. The germline V and J ends were trimmed by 1 base and 2 bases, with 9 bases remaining between them. CDR1 and CDR2 from the germline V gene are SGHNT and YENEEA. The CDR3 is 14 amino acids. The CDR3 sequence: CASSLGAGTYEQYF. CDR3 sequence (DNA): TGTGCCAGCAGCTTAGGGGCAGGAACCTACGAGCAGTACTTC.

CDR3 sequence (DNA): TGTGCCAGCAGTGACTCGAGCTGGGGGGGCCGGCAGCCCCAGCATTTT. It is translated as CASSDSSWGGRQPQHF. The chain links TRBV6-4 to TRBJ1-5; D perhaps matches TRBD1 (6 bases). The V gene lost 0 bases and the J gene lost 7 bases, with 16 bases spanning the gap. There are 16 residues in the CDR3. Per germline, CDR1 MRHNA and CDR2 SNTAGT.

Notes on this clone: The junction departs from germline at one end; a sequencing error may be responsible. J is TRBJ2-1 and V is TRBV3-1 (or the pseudogene TRBV3-2); D possibly corresponds to TRBD2 (5 bases). CDR3 size: 13 residues. Germline-derived CDR1 and CDR2 are LGHDT and YNNKEL (reference sequence). CDR3 sequence reads: CASSQDRLAEEFF. CDR3 bases: TGTGCCAGCAGCCAAGATAGGCTAGCTGAGGAGTTCTTC.

This clone was counted a single time. J is TRBJ1-1 and V is TRBV28; D is unclear. The CDR3 sequence is 14 residues long. Germline lookup yields CDR1 MDHEN and CDR2 SYDVKM. Trimming removed 6 bases from V and 10 bases from J, with 21 bases in between. Written as DNA, the CDR3 is TGTGCCAGCAGCCCCACCCTGGCCGCCCTGGGAGCTTTCTTT. Translation gives CASSPTLAALGAFF.

The chain uses TRBV27 and TRBJ1-1, with D tentatively TRBD1 (6 bases). Trimming removed 1 base at V and 6 bases at J, with 15 bases between. There are 15 residues in the CDR3. Germline values: CDR1 MNHEY, CDR2 SMNVEV (reference sequence). CDR3 region: CASSLWGAGISEAFF. CDR3 sequence (DNA): TGTGCCAGCAGTTTATGGGGGGCCGGGATCTCTGAAGCTTTCTTT.

This chain joins TRBV7-2 and TRBJ1-5; D remains ambiguous. The CDR3 totals 16 residues. The V end was cut by 1 base, the J end by 9 bases, with 19 bases between. The germline CDR1 and CDR2 sequences are SGHTA and FQGNSA. The CDR3 DNA reads as TGTGCCAGCAGCTTAGAGGGATTGGGAGTTAGAGGGCCCCAGCATTTT. As protein: CASSLEGLGVRGPQHF.

This clone has a handful of counts. The chain combines TRBV6-1 with TRBJ1-5, with D possibly being TRBD1 (6 bases). The CDR3 length is 17 residues. CDR1 and CDR2 from the germline V gene are MNHNS and SASEGT. V was trimmed by 2 bases and J by 0 bases, leaving 14 bases between them. CDR3 in amino acids: CASSEILTGLSNQPQHF. The CDR3 region has the DNA TGTGCCAGCAGTGAAATCCTGACAGGTCTTAGCAATCAGCCCCAGCATTTT.

J is TRBJ1-6 and V is TRBV27; perhaps TRBD1 as D (5 bases). Germline V lookup: CDR1 MNHEY, CDR2 SMNVEV (reference sequence). Between the trimmed V and J ends, which lost 6 bases and 0 bases, there was a span of 15 bases. This CDR3 has 17 residues. CDR3 region: CASSLGGLSSYNSPLHF. The CDR3 DNA follows: TGTGCCAGCAGCTTGGGGGGGTTGAGCTCCTATAATTCACCCCTCCACTTT.

The chain joins TRBV19 to TRBJ2-1; D tentatively fits TRBD1 or TRBD2 (5 bases each). Germline assignment: CDR1 LNHDA and CDR2 SQIVND (reference sequence). V lost 4 bases and J 3 bases, leaving 16 bases between the germline ends. This CDR3 contains 16 residues. The CDR3 coding sequence is TGTGCCAGTAGTAGAGGACCCAAGGGACGCTACAATGAGCAGTTCTTC. It translates to CASSRGPKGRYNEQFF. Full variable domain (remainder filled in from reference TRBV19 and TRBJ2-1): DGGITQSPKYLFRKEGQNVTLSCEQNLNHDAMYWYRQDPGQGLRLIYYSQIVNDFQKGDIAEGYSVSREKKESFPLTVTSAQKNPTAFYLCASSRGPKGRYNEQFFGPGTRLTVL.

The V and J genes are TRBV6-1 and TRBJ1-2; D unresolved. Per the germline V gene, CDR1 is MNHNS and CDR2 is SASEGT. Between the trimmed V and J ends, which lost 1 base and 1 base, there was a span of 7 bases. The CDR3 length is 14 residues. The CDR3 region has the DNA TGTGCCAGCAGTGAAGGGGTGGGTAACTATGGCTACACCTTC. The encoded protein is CASSEGVGNYGYTF.

As to this clone: The sample contains more than one DNA sequence encoding this CDR3. The chain couples TRBV19 to TRBJ1-5; a possible D gene is TRBD1 (5 bases). This CDR3 is 13 amino acids long. V was shortened by 2 bases and J by 6 bases, with 8 bases between the two germline ends. The V gene's germline CDR1 is LNHDA and CDR2 SQIVND (reference sequence). CDR3 protein: CASSIQGSQPQHF. In DNA form, the CDR3 reads TGTGCCAGTAGTATACAGGGTAGTCAGCCCCAGCATTTT.

The rearrangement uses TRBV7-8 and TRBJ1-5, with D tentatively TRBD1 (5 bases). Trimming shortened V by 4 bases and J by 4 bases, and 14 bases separated the two germline ends. CDR3 length equals 15 residues. Germline lookup yields CDR1 SGHVS and CDR2 FQNEAQ. CDR3 sequence (DNA): TGTGCCAGCAGCTCGGGACGGATACTAAATCAGCCCCAGCATTTT. Amino acid sequence: CASSSGRILNQPQHF.

This chain uses TRBV28 with TRBJ1-2; 7 positions match TRBD1. J was trimmed by 3 bases and V by 6 bases; bases with no gene match: 10. The V gene's germline CDR1 is MDHEN and CDR2 SYDVKM. This CDR3 region has 15 residues. The CDR3 nucleotides read TGTGCCAGCAGCTCAGGGACAGCAATTGACTATGGCTACACCTTC. Its translation: CASSSGTAIDYGYTF.